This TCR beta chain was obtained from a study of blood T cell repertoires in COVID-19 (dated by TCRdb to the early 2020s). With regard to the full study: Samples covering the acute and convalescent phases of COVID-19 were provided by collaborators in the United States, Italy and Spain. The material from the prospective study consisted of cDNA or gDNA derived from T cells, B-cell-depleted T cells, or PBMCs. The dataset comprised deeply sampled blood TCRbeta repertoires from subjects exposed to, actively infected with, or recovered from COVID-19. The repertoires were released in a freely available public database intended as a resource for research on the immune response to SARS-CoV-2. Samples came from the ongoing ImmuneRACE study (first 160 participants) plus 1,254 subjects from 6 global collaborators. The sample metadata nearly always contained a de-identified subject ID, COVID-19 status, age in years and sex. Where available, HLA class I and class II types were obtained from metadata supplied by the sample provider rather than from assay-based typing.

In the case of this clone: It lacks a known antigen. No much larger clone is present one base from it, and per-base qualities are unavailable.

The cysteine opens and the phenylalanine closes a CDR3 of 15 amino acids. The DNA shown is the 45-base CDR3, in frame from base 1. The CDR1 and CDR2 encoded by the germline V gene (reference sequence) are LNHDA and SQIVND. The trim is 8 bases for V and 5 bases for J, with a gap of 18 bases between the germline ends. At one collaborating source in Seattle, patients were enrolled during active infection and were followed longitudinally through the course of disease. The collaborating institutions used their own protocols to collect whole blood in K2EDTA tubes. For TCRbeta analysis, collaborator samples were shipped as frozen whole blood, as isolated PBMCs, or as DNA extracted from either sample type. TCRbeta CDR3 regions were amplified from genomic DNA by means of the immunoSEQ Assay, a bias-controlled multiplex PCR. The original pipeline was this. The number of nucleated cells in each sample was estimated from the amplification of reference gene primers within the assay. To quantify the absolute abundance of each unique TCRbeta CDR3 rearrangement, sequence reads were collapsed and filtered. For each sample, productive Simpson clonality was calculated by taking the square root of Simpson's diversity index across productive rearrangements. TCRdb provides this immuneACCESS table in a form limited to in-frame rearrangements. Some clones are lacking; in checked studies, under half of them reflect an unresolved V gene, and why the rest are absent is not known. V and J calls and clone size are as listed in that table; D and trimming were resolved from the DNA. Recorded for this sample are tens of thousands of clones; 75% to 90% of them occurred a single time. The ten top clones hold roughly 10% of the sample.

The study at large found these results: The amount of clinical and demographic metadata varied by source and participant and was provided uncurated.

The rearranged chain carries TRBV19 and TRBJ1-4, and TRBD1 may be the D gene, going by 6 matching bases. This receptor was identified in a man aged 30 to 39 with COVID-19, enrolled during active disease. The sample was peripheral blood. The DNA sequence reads TGTGCCAGTCAATACGGACAGACTCCAAATGAAAAACTGTTTTTT. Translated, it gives CASQYGQTPNEKLFF.